The 21 T cell receptor beta chains below all came from one sample that was sequenced in a study of blood T cell repertoires in COVID-19. Only in-frame clones appear in the TCRdb table, and some are missing; sequencing was by immunoSEQ multiplex PCR. Of roughly 160,000 clones in the sample, around 90% were seen once. Specimen: peripheral blood. These receptors were collected from a woman aged 55-70 years who had recovered from COVID-19.

The chain uses TRBV5-1 and TRBJ2-1; D is undetermined. The CDR3 covers 11 residues. V was cut by 2 bases and J by 7 bases, with 4 bases left in between. Germline-derived CDR1 and CDR2 are SGHRS and YFSETQ. CDR3 in DNA: TGCGCCAGCAGCTTTATGAATGAGCAGTTCTTC. Encoded protein: CASSFMNEQFF.

J is TRBJ2-2 and V is TRBV5-1, with 7 bases aligning to TRBD1. After removal of 2 bases from V and 5 bases from J, the junction contained 6 bases not matched to a gene. CDR1 SGHRS and CDR2 YFSETQ come from the germline V gene. The CDR3 extends over 15 amino acids. CDR3 sequence: CASSLRGGSTGELFF. The CDR3 bases are TGCGCCAGCAGCTTAAGAGGGGGCTCGACCGGGGAGCTGTTTTTT.

This clone appeared a few times. The chain is built from TRBV6-5 and TRBJ1-1; D is uncertain. The CDR3 is 13 amino acids. Deletions cut 7 bases from V and 3 bases from J, with 12 bases between. Germline V gene sequence: CDR1 MNHEY, CDR2 SVGAGI. The CDR3, as DNA: TGTGCCAGCAACCGGGTTAAGGACACTGAAGCTTTCTTT. This translates into CASNRVKDTEAFF.

CDR3 DNA: TGCGCCAGCAAGGGACACAACTCAAACATTCAGTACTTC. Translated, it gives CASKGHNSNIQYF. This rearrangement joins TRBV10-1 to TRBJ2-4, with a weak D call TRBD1 (6 bases). CDR1 and CDR2 from the germline V gene are WNHNN and SYGVQD (reference sequence). With 7 bases removed from V and 6 bases from J, the gap between germline ends came to 13 bases. The CDR3 length is 13 residues.

V and J are TRBV4-2 and TRBJ1-2; possibly TRBD1 for D (6 bases). V lost 0 bases and J lost 4, with 12 bases in between. Germline V gene lookup returns CDR1 LGHNA and CDR2 YNFKEQ. The CDR3 contains 15 residues. The CDR3 loop reads CASSQDQGIPYGYTF. The CDR3 region has the DNA TGTGCCAGCAGCCAAGATCAGGGGATTCCCTATGGCTACACCTTC.

The genes are TRBV6-4 and TRBJ1-5; 8 nucleotides match TRBD1. The CDR3 contains 14 residues. Per germline, CDR1 MRHNA and CDR2 SNTAGT. Trimming at V came to 5 bases and at J to 6 bases, leaving 6 bases not matched to a gene. This CDR3 is CASSTTGGSQPQHF. CDR3 nucleotide sequence: TGTGCCAGCAGTACCACAGGGGGAAGTCAGCCCCAGCATTTT.

The chain couples TRBV6-5 to TRBJ1-6, with TRBD1 matching over 7 bases. V trimming: 2 bases; J trimming: 7 bases; junction bases outside the gene matches: 2. The CDR3 contains 14 residues. Per germline, CDR1 MNHEY and CDR2 SVGAGI. For the CDR3, the DNA is TGTGCCAGCAGTTACCAGGGGGGAAATTCACCCCTCCACTTT. This encodes CASSYQGGNSPLHF.

To note about this clone: The junction departs from the called germline gene at one end, perhaps through a read error. The DNA for the CDR3 is TGTGCCACCAGTAAGAGCCCCGGGGGTGGCAGTGCAGATACGCAGTATTTT. Encoded protein: CATSKSPGGGSADTQYF. V and J are TRBV2 and TRBJ2-3, with a weak D call TRBD2 (6 bases). The CDR3 is 17 amino acids. Germline loops: CDR1 SNHLY, CDR2 FYNNEI.

The genes are TRBV2 and TRBJ2-5, with 8 positions matching TRBD1. J was trimmed by 2 bases and V by 3 bases; bases with no gene match: 2. Per the germline V gene, CDR1 is SNHLY and CDR2 is FYNNEI. This CDR3 region has 14 residues. CDR3: CASSDRTGQETQYF. The CDR3 DNA is TGTGCCAGCAGTGACAGGACAGGGCAAGAGACCCAGTACTTC.

This chain joins TRBV6-6 and TRBJ2-2, with unresolved D. Germline-derived CDR1 and CDR2 are MNHNY and SVGAGI (reference sequence). The CDR3 is 15 residues long. Trimming left V 0 bases short and J 4 bases short, with 9 bases between. The CDR3, as DNA: TGTGCCAGCAGTTACTCGAGTATCCGCACCGGGGAGCTGTTTTTT. It specifies CASSYSSIRTGELFF.

This rearrangement joins TRBV28 to TRBJ2-7; 9 nucleotides align to TRBD1. The CDR3 loop spans 16 amino acids. Trimming at V came to 6 bases and at J to 4 bases, leaving 13 bases not matched to a gene. The germline V gene encodes CDR1 MDHEN and CDR2 SYDVKM. CDR3 protein: CASRTGGADRDYEQYF. The CDR3 bases are TGTGCCAGCAGGACAGGGGGGGCGGACAGGGATTACGAGCAGTACTTC.

The chain is built from TRBV10-1 and TRBJ2-7; 8 positions agree with TRBD1. Trimming removed 2 bases from V and 3 bases from J; junction bases left unmatched: 3. Germline V gene lookup returns CDR1 WNHNN and CDR2 SYGVQD (reference sequence). The CDR3 contains 14 residues. This CDR3 reads CASSEATGVYEQYF. Here the CDR3 DNA reads TGCGCCAGCAGTGAGGCGACAGGGGTCTACGAGCAGTACTTC.

In its sample, this clone was seen once. The V call is TRBV28, the J call TRBJ2-2; TRBD2 agrees at 7 bases. The V segment lost 4 bases and the J segment 1 base; nucleotides outside the gene matches: 0. The CDR3 is 14 residues long. CDR1 MDHEN and CDR2 SYDVKM come from the germline V gene. The CDR3 sequence: CASSSGGNTGELFF. The CDR3 DNA reads TGTGCCAGCAGTTCGGGGGGGAACACCGGGGAGCTGTTTTTT. The complete variable domain, with remaining parts taken from reference TRBV28 and TRBJ2-2, reads DVKVTQSSRYLVKRTGEKVFLECVQDMDHENMFWYRQDPGLGLRLIYFSYDVKMKEKGDIPEGYSVSREKKERFSLILESASTNQTSMYLCASSSGGNTGELFFGEGSRLTVL.

This clone was seen just once. V is TRBV10-3 and J is TRBJ1-1, with D tentatively TRBD1 (6 bases). The V end lost 2 bases, the J end lost 5 bases, and 15 bases lay between the germline ends. This CDR3 region has 15 residues. The germline gives CDR1 ENHRY, CDR2 SYGVKD. CDR3 DNA: TGTGCCATCAGTGAGAGTGGTGGGGGCTGGACTGAAGCTTTCTTT. Its translation is CAISESGGGWTEAFF.

The rearrangement links TRBV24-1 to TRBJ2-5; 9 positions agree with TRBD1. Germline V gives CDR1 KGHDR, CDR2 SFDVKD. J gave up 4 bases and V 3 bases, and 8 bases lay outside the gene matches. This CDR3 has 16 residues. This chain's CDR3 is CATSDPLQGAGETQYF. The CDR3 region has the DNA TGTGCCACCAGTGATCCGTTACAGGGGGCTGGAGAGACCCAGTACTTC.

This sequence joins TRBV5-4 and TRBJ2-6; D gene unclear. V was trimmed by 4 bases and J by 2 bases, leaving 4 bases between them. The CDR3 is 13 residues long. Germline V gene lookup returns CDR1 SGHNT and CDR2 YYREEE (reference sequence). The CDR3 loop reads CASSQAGANVLTF. Here the CDR3 DNA reads TGTGCCAGCAGCCAGGCTGGGGCCAACGTCCTGACTTTC.

The chain couples TRBV28 to TRBJ2-7, with 10 bases that match TRBD1. The germline gives CDR1 MDHEN, CDR2 SYDVKM. Unmatched junction bases numbered 17, after V lost 6 bases and J lost 6 bases. The CDR3 is 17 residues long. CDR3 residues: CASSLARLDRGRGEQYF. Written as DNA, the CDR3 is TGTGCCAGCAGCCTTGCCCGCCTCGACAGGGGGCGAGGCGAGCAGTACTTC.

The chain joins TRBV6-6 to TRBJ2-2, with 8 nucleotides matching TRBD1. The CDR3 is 18 amino acids. V gave up 5 bases and J gave up 6 bases; unmatched junction bases: 17. CDR1 and CDR2 (germline): MNHNY, SVGAGI (reference sequence). This chain's CDR3 is CASSPPPANRGYAGELFF. CDR3 nucleotides: TGTGCCAGCAGTCCACCGCCGGCCAACAGGGGGTACGCCGGGGAGCTGTTTTTT.

V and J are TRBV6-6 and TRBJ1-5, with 9 bases identical to TRBD1. V was pared by 7 bases and J by 0 bases, with 7 bases of the junction left unmatched. Germline lookup yields CDR1 MNHNY and CDR2 SVGAGI (reference sequence). The CDR3 has 16 residues. The CDR3 here is CASIQGQGHSNQPQHF. CDR3 in DNA: TGTGCCAGCATCCAAGGACAGGGGCATAGCAATCAGCCCCAGCATTTT.

This sequence joins TRBV3-1 (or the pseudogene TRBV3-2) and TRBJ2-3; 12 bases are a match to TRBD2. The V segment lost 4 bases and the J segment 6 bases; nucleotides outside the gene matches: 2. The CDR3 extends over 14 amino acids. Germline V CDR1 and CDR2: LGHDT, YNNKEL (reference sequence). This chain's CDR3 is CASSPTSGSDTQYF. CDR3 in DNA: TGTGCCAGCAGCCCGACTAGCGGGAGTGATACGCAGTATTTT.

The chain links TRBV27 to TRBJ1-4; D is ambiguous. The V and J ends lost 4 bases and 7 bases respectively, with 13 bases between them. The CDR3 sequence is 14 residues long. Germline CDR1 MNHEY, CDR2 SMNVEV (reference sequence). CDR3 protein: CASSSPGFGEKLFF. The CDR3 nucleotides read TGTGCCAGCAGTTCCCCGGGGTTTGGTGAAAAACTGTTTTTT.